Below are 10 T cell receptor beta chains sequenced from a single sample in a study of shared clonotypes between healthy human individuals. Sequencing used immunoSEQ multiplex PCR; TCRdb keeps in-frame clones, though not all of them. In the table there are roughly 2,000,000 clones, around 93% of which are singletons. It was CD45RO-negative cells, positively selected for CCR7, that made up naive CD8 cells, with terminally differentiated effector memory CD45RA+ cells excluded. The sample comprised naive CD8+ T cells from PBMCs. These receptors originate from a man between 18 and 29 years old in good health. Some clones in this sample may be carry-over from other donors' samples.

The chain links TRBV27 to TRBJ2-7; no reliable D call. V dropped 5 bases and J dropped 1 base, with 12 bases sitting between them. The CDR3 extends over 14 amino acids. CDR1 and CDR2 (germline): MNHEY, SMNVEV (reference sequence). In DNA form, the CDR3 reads TGTGCCAGCAGTAGTGATCTGGATTCCTACGAGCAGTACTTC. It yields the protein CASSSDLDSYEQYF.

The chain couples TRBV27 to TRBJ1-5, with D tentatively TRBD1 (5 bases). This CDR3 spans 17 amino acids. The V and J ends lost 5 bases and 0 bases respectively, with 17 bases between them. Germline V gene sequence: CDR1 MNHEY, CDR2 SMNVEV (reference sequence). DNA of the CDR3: TGTGCCAGCAGTCCCGGAAGACAGTTGTATAGCAATCAGCCCCAGCATTTT. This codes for CASSPGRQLYSNQPQHF.

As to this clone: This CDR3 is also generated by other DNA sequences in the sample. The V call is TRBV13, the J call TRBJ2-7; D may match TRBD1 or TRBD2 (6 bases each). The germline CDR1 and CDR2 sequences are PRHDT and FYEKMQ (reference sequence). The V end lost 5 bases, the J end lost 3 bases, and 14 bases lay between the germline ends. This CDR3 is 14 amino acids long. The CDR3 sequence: CASSPGRGLYEQYF. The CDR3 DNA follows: TGTGCCAGCAGCCCCGGTCGGGGGCTCTACGAGCAGTACTTC.

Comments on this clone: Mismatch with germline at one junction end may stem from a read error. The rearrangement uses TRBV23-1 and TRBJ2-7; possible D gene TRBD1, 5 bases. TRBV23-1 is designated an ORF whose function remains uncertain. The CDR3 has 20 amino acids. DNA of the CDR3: TGCGCCAGCAGTCAATCAAATACGACAAAAAGGGGCAGTCACTCCCACGAGCAGTACTTC. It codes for CASSQSNTTKRGSHSHEQYF.

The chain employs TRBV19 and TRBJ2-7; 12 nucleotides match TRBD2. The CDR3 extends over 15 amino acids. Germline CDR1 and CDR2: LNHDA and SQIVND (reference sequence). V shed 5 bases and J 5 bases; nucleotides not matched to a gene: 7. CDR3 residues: CASSPTSGSPHEQYF. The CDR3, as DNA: TGTGCCAGTAGTCCGACTAGCGGGAGCCCCCACGAGCAGTACTTC.

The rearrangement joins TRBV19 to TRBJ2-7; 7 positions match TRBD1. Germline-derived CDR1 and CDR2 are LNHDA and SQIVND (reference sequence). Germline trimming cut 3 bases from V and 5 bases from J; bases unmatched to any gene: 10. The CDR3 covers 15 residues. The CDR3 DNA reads TGTGCCAGTAGTATTGGAGACAGGGAAGTCCACGAGCAGTACTTC. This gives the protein CASSIGDREVHEQYF.

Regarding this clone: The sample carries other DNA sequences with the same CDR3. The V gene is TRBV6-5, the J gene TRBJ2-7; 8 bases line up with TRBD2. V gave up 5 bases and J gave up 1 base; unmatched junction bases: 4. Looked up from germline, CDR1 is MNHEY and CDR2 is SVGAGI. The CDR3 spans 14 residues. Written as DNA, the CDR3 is TGTGCCAGCAGTCCACGGGGGGGTTCCTACGAGCAGTACTTC. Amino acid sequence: CASSPRGGSYEQYF.

The CDR3 DNA sequence: TGTGCCAGCAGCGAGTGGGAGGGGCTCACAGATACGCAGTATTTT. Protein: CASSEWEGLTDTQYF. The chain recombines TRBV7-2 with TRBJ2-3; 7 positions agree with TRBD2. Germline CDR1 reads SGHTA; CDR2 reads FQGNSA. V was pared by 5 bases and J by 2 bases, with 7 bases of the junction left unmatched. The CDR3 has 15 residues.

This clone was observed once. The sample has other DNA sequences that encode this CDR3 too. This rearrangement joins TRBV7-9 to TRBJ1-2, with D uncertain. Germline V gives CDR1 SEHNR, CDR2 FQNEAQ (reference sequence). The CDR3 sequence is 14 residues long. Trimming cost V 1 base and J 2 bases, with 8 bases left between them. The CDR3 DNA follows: TGTGCCAGCAGCTTAGGGGCCGGAAACTATGGCTACACCTTC. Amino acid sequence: CASSLGAGNYGYTF. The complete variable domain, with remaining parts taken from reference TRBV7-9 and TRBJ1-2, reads DTGVSQNPRHKITKRGQNVTFRCDPISEHNRLYWYRQTLGQGPEFLTYFQNEAQLEKSRLLSDRFSAERPKGSFSTLEIQRTEQGDSAMYLCASSLGAGNYGYTFGSGTRLTVV.

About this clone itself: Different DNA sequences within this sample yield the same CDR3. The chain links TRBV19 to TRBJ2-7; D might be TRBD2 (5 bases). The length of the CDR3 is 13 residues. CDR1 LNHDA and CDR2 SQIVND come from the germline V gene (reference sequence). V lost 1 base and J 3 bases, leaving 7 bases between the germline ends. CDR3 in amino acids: CASSIGRVYEQYF. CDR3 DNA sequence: TGTGCCAGTAGTATAGGGCGGGTCTACGAGCAGTACTTC. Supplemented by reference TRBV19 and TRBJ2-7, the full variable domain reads DGGITQSPKYLFRKEGQNVTLSCEQNLNHDAMYWYRQDPGQGLRLIYYSQIVNDFQKGDIAEGYSVSREKKESFPLTVTSAQKNPTAFYLCASSIGRVYEQYFGPGTRLTVT.